These T cell receptor beta chains were read from a single sample in a study of CD8 T cells in Susac syndrome. TCRdb ran MiXCR on the immunoSEQ multiplex PCR reads and lists one entry per CDR3 protein. The sample has 150,000 to 200,000 distinct CDR3 sequences, just under 95% seen once; the top ten hold roughly 0.13%. Sequenced: CD4+ T cells from PBMCs. These receptors were collected from a human donor in good health. The CDR3 runs from the conserved cysteine through the conserved F or W. A D gene is named only where the DNA matches it firmly. Part of the rows lack a size; the others show once, few, many or a class for expanded clones.

abundance	v_gene	len	j_gene	d_gene	CDR3nt	CDR3aa
-	TRBV9	15	TRBJ2-3	TRBD1	TGTGCCAGCAGCGTAAGACAGGGGGGCACAGATACGCAGTATTTT	CASSVRQGGTDTQYF
-	TRBV25-1	11	TRBJ1-2	-	TGTGCCACCAAGGATAGCTATGGCTACACCTTC	CATKDSYGYTF
-	TRBV6-6	12	TRBJ2-7	-	TGTGCCAGCAGTTCCGCGAATCCCGAGCAGTACTTC	CASSSANPEQYF
-	TRBV30	18	TRBJ2-5	TRBD2	TGTGCCTGGAGTGCGGGGGTTCGGCGGGGGGCGGCCCAAGAGACCCAGTACTTC	CAWSAGVRRGAAQETQYF
-	TRBV20-1	14	TRBJ2-5	TRBD2	TGCAGTGCTAGAGTGGGAGCGGGGGATGAGACCCAGTACTTC	CSARVGAGDETQYF
-	TRBV20-1	15	TRBJ1-6	-	TGCAGTGCTAATCGGGGACTCAGCTATAATTCACCCCTCCACTTT	CSANRGLSYNSPLHF
-	TRBV20-1	13	TRBJ2-5	-	TGCAGTGCTAGACCGGGCCACCAAGAGACCCAGTACTTC	CSARPGHQETQYF
-	TRBV7-2	14	TRBJ1-1	-	TGTGCCAGCACCAGATCATCGGCGAACACTGAAGCTTTCTTT	CASTRSSANTEAFF
-	TRBV5-4	14	TRBJ1-5	-	TGTGCCAGCAGCCGGGCAGGGGAGGGTCAGCCCCAGCATTTT	CASSRAGEGQPQHF
-	TRBV12-3/TRBV12-4	14	TRBJ2-7	-	TGTGCCAGCAGTCCCGGATGGGGCCTTTACGAGCAGTACTTC	CASSPGWGLYEQYF
-	TRBV5-6	17	TRBJ2-1	TRBD2	TGTGCCAGCAGCTTGGCACGGGGGGAACTCTCCTACAATGAGCAGTTCTTC	CASSLARGELSYNEQFF
few	TRBV3-1	13	TRBJ1-1	-	TGTGCCAGCAGCCCCAGGGGGAACACTGAAGCTTTCTTT	CASSPRGNTEAFF
-	TRBV24-1	15	TRBJ2-3	TRBD2	TGTGCCACCTCACATAGCGGGGGGGCCGCTGATACGCAGTATTTT	CATSHSGGAADTQYF
few	TRBV6-1	13	TRBJ2-5	TRBD1	TGTGCCAGCAGGGACAGGGGGCGAGAGACCCAGTACTTC	CASRDRGRETQYF
-	TRBV20-1	13	TRBJ2-7	-	TGCAGTGCTAACCGGCCGGCTGCCTACGAGCAGTACTTC	CSANRPAAYEQYF
-	TRBV28	14	TRBJ1-6	-	TGTGCCAGCAGTTACAGGGTTGGAAATTCACCCCTCCACTTT	CASSYRVGNSPLHF
-	TRBV27	13	TRBJ2-7	TRBD2	TGTGCCAGCAGTTTCGGCGGGGGGGCCAAGCAGTACTTC	CASSFGGGAKQYF
-	TRBV29-1	15	TRBJ2-3	-	TGCAGCGTTGTGAAGGGATCTAGGGGCACAGATACGCAGTATTTT	CSVVKGSRGTDTQYF
-	TRBV9	15	TRBJ2-5	-	TGTGCCAGCAGCGCCCACGGACTTGACCAAGAGACCCAGTACTTC	CASSAHGLDQETQYF
-	TRBV5-6	16	TRBJ2-3	TRBD1	TGTGCCAGCAGCGCGCCACGTCAGGGGGCGGCAGATACGCAGTATTTT	CASSAPRQGAADTQYF
-	TRBV4-2	15	TRBJ2-2	-	TGTGCCAGCAGCAAAGAACTCGTGGTCTCCGGGGAGCTGTTTTTT	CASSKELVVSGELFF
-	TRBV6-2/TRBV6-3	14	TRBJ1-2	-	TGTGCCAGCAGCCCCCGGGCTCCTTACTATGGCTACACCTTC	CASSPRAPYYGYTF
-	TRBV4-1	16	TRBJ1-6	TRBD1	TGCGCCAGCAGCCAAGATGCGGACAGGCGCCCTTCACCCCTCCACTTT	CASSQDADRRPSPLHF
-	TRBV2	15	TRBJ2-2	TRBD2	TGTGCCAGCAGTGAAATCCGGGGGGGAACCGGGGAGCTGTTTTTT	CASSEIRGGTGELFF
-	TRBV5-1	13	TRBJ1-6	-	TGCGCCAGCAGCTTAGGCAGCCCTTCACCCCTCCACTTT	CASSLGSPSPLHF
-	TRBV6-5	14	TRBJ2-7	TRBD1	TGTGCCAGCAGTTACCGGGACAGGGCTTACGAGCAGTACTTC	CASSYRDRAYEQYF
-	TRBV6-5	16	TRBJ2-3	-	TGTGCCAGCAGTTACTCACGGCGGGGTGGCACAGATACGCAGTATTTT	CASSYSRRGGTDTQYF
few	TRBV18	13	TRBJ2-5	TRBD1	TGTGCCAGCTCGCGGACAGGGGAAGAGACCCAGTACTTC	CASSRTGEETQYF
-	TRBV29-1	13	TRBJ1-1	-	TGCAGCGTTGGCGGGACGGCGAACACTGAAGCTTTCTTT	CSVGGTANTEAFF
-	TRBV4-3	15	TRBJ2-1	TRBD2	TGCGCCAGCAGCCACACCGGGACTAGCCTTCCTGAGCAGTTCTTC	CASSHTGTSLPEQFF
-	TRBV12-3/TRBV12-4	15	TRBJ2-1	-	TGTGCCAGCAGTTTCCCAGGAGTCCCTTACAATGAGCAGTTCTTC	CASSFPGVPYNEQFF
-	TRBV6-1	14	TRBJ2-7	-	TGTGCCAGCAGTGAGCGGGGTCGGGCGGGCGAGCAGTACTTC	CASSERGRAGEQYF